This T cell receptor beta chain is from a study of CD8+ T cells in alopecia areata. Study as a whole: The protocol delivered tofacitinib for 6 to 18 months, then withdrew it for 6 months. Study-level points and caveats: Under tofacitinib, numerous expanded lesional clonotypes remained detectable in scalp and blood.

This clone occurred a few times. Its specificity is unknown. The treatment here: oral pan-JAK inhibitor, 5-10 mg twice daily. Sorting of PBMCs yielded the CD4+ and CD8+ T cells. V lost 5 bases, J lost 2 bases, and 16 bases lay in between. This CDR3 is 15 amino acids long. CDR1 is SGHTA and CDR2 is FQGNSA in the germline V gene. cDNA serving as the sequencing template came from extracted, reverse transcribed RNA. The method was immunoSEQ multiplex PCR; TCRdb's version includes in-frame clones alone and lacks a portion of them. The sample records about 110,000 clones, about 60% being singletons. This specimen consisted of CD8+ T cells sorted from blood, obtained at week 24, from a patient treated with tofacitinib. The chain employs TRBV7-2 and TRBJ2-7; D is perhaps TRBD1 (6 bases). The sequence derives from a human donor with alopecia areata. The CDR3 reads CASSVFQGPTYEQYF. The CDR3 nucleotides are TGTGCCAGCAGCGTCTTCCAGGGGCCCACCTACGAGCAGTACTTC.